The present T cell receptor beta chain was sequenced within a study of T-cell memory formation after mild COVID-19. This CDR3 has 17 amino acids. Germline assignment: CDR1 MNHEY and CDR2 SMNVEV (reference sequence). Between the trimmed V and J ends, which lost 0 bases and 1 base, there was a span of 10 bases. TCRdb re-analysed the 5' RACE reads in MiXCR, keeping a single row per CDR3 protein. This sample has tens of thousands of distinct CDR3 sequences; about 6.1% occur once, and the top ten carry 0.7% to 0.9%. The material sequenced was PBMCs or a T cell subset sorted from them (not recorded which). The J gene is TRBJ1-6, the V gene TRBV27; D is perhaps TRBD1 (6 bases). This TCR came from an adult who had mild COVID-19 (a few samples of this study predate the infection). Cell type and time point are not known. The DNA of the CDR3 is TGTGCCAGCAGTTTATCCAGGGGTAGATCCTATAATTCACCCCTCCACTTT. This translates into CASSLSRGRSYNSPLHF.